The rows below give T cell receptor beta chains drawn from one sample of a study of human T cells and chemical hapten exposure. One entry per CDR3 protein, called by TCRdb with MiXCR from the RACE reads. The data hold around 80,000 distinct CDR3 sequences, with under 10% observed a single time. Material: whole blood. The receptors were sampled from a male donor in good health. Some clones in this sample may be carry-over from other donors' samples. The conserved cysteine and the conserved F or W are not part of the CDR3 here. The order of the fields is V gene, CDR3 protein.

TRBV6-2/TRBV6-3,ASSYYTSGGYNEQF
TRBV6-2/TRBV6-3,ASSFSRAGTLIEQF
TRBV6-2/TRBV6-3,ASSYGGGGLTNEKLF
TRBV27,ASSSPLAGGTDTQY
TRBV5-1,ASSLGVAGGADTQY
TRBV5-6,ASSYGTGQETQY
TRBV5-1,ASSLAPSGTDTQY
TRBV7-9,ASSNTREQY
TRBV6-5,ASSRAIGQAYTEAF
TRBV11-2,ASSSRADLLVRNSPLH
TRBV6-4,ASSDSRTSERGEQF
TRBV7-2,ASSPTSGASTDTQY
TRBV5-5,ASSLRNYNSPLH
TRBV20-1,SAPAVGAPSEQY
TRBV20-1,SARRGSDRGETQY
TRBV2,ASSERGQLNQPQH
TRBV2,ASSEGEKLF
TRBV20-1,SARGPVQGSTEAF
TRBV27,ASRGQGAYGYT
TRBV6-1,ASNVLWNTEAF
TRBV25-1,ASSLLWTGTGGRRDNQPQH
TRBV6-2/TRBV6-3,ASRTSVLQETQY
TRBV12-3/TRBV12-4,ASSLRGEAF
TRBV13,ASSLGRINQPQH
TRBV6-2/TRBV6-3,ASSYGTAFTEAF
TRBV20-1,SVKSRADSPLH
TRBV10-3,AISPNNEQY
TRBV6-2/TRBV6-3,ASSFPGRGRGDTQY
TRBV12-3/TRBV12-4,ASSPLAGNENTIY
TRBV10-3,AISERTGGAIGDEQY
TRBV5-1,ASSLESGTSGRATYEQY
TRBV29-1,SALERLNTGELF
TRBV7-9,ASSLVAGEESPLH
TRBV2,ASSVISGGAGQPQH
TRBV11-2,ASSLVGLAVVSEQY
TRBV7-2,ASSFRGWGGSGTEAF
TRBV6-5,ASSPGTQAGTDTQY
TRBV7-6,ASSLGGTGYT
TRBV6-6,ASSKRGPSYNEQF
TRBV3-1,ASSQDRGDSNQPQH
TRBV6-2/TRBV6-3,ASSYPRPAGNSPLH
TRBV10-3,AIRDRGETQY
TRBV14,ASSPRGPGYNEQF
TRBV12-5,ASGLGQGADSPLH
TRBV9,ASGIRLAWETQY